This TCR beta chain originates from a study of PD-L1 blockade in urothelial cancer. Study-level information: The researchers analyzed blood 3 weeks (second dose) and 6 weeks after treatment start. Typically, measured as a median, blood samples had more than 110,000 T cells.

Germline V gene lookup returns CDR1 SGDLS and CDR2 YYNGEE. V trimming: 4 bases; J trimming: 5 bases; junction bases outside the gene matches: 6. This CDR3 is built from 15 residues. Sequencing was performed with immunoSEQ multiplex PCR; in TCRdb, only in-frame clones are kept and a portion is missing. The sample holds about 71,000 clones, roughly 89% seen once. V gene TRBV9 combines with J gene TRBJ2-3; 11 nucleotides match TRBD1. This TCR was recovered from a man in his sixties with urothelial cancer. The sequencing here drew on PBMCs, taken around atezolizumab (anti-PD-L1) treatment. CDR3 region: CASSFLGQGGDTQYF. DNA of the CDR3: TGTGCCAGCAGCTTCCTGGGACAGGGGGGAGATACGCAGTATTTT.